The T cell receptor (beta chain) under discussion was sequenced for a study of shared clonotypes between healthy human individuals. This CDR3 is 15 amino acids long. Germline V gene data show CDR1 as MNHEY and CDR2 as SMNVEV (reference sequence). J lost 0 bases, V lost 4 bases, and 6 bases had no gene match. Naive CD8 populations comprised CD45RO-negative cells positively selected for CCR7, excluding terminally differentiated effector memory CD45RA+ cells. Measured with immunoSEQ multiplex PCR; TCRdb has only the in-frame clones, and not every one. The sample contains under 850,000 clones, around 93% of which appear only once.

The V call is TRBV27, the J call TRBJ2-7; 7 nucleotides agree with TRBD1. The clonotype comes from a man younger than 45 in good health. Sequenced input: naive CD8+ T cells sorted from blood. The chain's CDR3 is CASSYTGDPSYEQYF. In DNA, the CDR3 is TGTGCCAGCAGTTATACAGGGGACCCCTCCTACGAGCAGTACTTC.